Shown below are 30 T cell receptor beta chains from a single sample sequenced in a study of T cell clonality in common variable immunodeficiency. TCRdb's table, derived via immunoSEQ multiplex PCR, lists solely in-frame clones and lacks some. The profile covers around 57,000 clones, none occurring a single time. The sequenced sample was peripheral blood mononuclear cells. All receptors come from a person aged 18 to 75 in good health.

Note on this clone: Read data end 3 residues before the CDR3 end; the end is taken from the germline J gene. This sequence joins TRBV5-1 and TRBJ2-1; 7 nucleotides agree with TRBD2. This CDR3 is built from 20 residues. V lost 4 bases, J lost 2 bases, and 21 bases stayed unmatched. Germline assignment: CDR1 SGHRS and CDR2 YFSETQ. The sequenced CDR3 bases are TGCGCCAGCAGCCCCGATGTTGCGGGAGATCTATTTGTGACCTACAATGAG. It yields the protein CASSPDVAGDLFVTYNE. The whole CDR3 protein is CASSPDVAGDLFVTYNEQFF.

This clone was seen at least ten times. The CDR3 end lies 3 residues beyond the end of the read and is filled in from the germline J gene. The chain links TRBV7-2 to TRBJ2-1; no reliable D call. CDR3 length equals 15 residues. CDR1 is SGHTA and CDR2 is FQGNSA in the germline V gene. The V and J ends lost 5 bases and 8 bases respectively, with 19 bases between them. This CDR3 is CASSPNYLKTDEQFF. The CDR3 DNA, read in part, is TGTGCCAGCAGCCCTAACTATCTCAAAACCGATGAG. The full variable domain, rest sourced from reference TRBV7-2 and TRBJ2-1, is GAGVSQSPSNKVTEKGKDVELRCDPISGHTALYWYRQSLGQGLEFLIYFQGNSAPDKSGLPSDRFSAERTGGSVSTLTIQRTQQEDSAVYLCASSPNYLKTDEQFFGPGTRLTVL.

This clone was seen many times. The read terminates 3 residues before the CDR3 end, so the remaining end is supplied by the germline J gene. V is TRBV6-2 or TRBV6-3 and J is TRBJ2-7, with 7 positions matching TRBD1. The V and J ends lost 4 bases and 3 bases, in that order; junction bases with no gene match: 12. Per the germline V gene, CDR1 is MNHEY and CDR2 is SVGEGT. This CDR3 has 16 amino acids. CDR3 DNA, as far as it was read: TGTGCCAGCAGTTCGGCTATCCGGGACAGATACTACGAG. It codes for CASSSAIRDRYYE. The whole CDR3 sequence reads CASSSAIRDRYYEQYF.

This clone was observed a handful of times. CDR3 DNA, as far as it was read: TGTGCCAGTAGTATTCATGGCGGGAACTCTGGGGCCAACGTC. This gives the protein CASSIHGGNSGANV. The full CDR3 is CASSIHGGNSGANVLTF. This sequence joins TRBV19 and TRBJ2-6, with D maybe TRBD2 (6 bases). The read finishes 3 residues shy of the CDR3 end, and the germline J gene is used to complete it. The CDR3 contains 17 residues. Germline CDR1 reads LNHDA; CDR2 reads SQIVND (reference sequence). Trimming pared 3 bases from V and 0 bases from J, leaving 12 bases between.

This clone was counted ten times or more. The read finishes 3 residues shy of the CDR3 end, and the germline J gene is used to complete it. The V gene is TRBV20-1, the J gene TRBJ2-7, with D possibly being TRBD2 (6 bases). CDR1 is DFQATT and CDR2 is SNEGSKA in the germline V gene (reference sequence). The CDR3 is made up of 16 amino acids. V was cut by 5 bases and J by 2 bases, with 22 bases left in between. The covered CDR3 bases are TGCAGTGCTCGTCCAGCCATAGCGGACCATACCTACGAG. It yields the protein CSARPAIADHTYE. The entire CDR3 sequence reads CSARPAIADHTYEQYF.

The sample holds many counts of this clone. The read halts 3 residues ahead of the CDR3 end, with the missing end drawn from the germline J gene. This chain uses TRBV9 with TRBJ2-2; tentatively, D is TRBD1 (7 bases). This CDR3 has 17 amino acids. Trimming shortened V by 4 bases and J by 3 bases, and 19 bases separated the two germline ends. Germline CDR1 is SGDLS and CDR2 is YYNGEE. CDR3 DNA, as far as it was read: TGTGCCAGCAGCCTAATGAAGACAGGGAGGTACACCGGGGAG. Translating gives CASSLMKTGRYTGE. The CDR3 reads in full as CASSLMKTGRYTGELFF.

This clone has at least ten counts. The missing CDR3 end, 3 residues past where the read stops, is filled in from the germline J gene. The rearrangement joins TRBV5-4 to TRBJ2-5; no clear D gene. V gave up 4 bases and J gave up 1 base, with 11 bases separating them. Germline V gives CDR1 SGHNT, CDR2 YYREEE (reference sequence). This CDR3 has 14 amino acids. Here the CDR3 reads CASSHYSTQETQYF. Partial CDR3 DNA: TGTGCCAGCAGCCATTACAGCACCCAAGAGACC.

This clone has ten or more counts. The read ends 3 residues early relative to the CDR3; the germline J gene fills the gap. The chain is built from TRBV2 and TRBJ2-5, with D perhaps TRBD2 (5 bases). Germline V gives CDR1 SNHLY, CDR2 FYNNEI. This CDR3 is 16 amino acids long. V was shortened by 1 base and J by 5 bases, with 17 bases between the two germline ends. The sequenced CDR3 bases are TGTGCCAGCAGTGAAGATGAGGGCCCCCCCCTTGAGACC. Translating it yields CASSEDEGPPLET. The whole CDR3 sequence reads CASSEDEGPPLETQYF.

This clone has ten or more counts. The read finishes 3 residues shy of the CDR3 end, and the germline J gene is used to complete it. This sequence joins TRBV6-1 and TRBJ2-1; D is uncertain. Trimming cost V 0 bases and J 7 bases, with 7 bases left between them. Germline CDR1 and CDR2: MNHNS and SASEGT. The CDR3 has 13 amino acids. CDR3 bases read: TGTGCCAGCAGTGAAGCCCAGAGGAATGAG. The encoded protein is CASSEAQRNE. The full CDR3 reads CASSEAQRNEQFF.

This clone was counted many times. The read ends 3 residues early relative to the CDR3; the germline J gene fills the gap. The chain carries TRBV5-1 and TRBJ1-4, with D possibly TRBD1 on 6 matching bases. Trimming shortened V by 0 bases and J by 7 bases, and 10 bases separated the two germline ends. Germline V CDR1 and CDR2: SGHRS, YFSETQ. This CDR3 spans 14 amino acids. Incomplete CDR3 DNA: TGCGCCAGCAGCTTGGGGGACATGGGTGAAAAA. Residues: CASSLGDMGEK. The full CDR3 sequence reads CASSLGDMGEKLFF.

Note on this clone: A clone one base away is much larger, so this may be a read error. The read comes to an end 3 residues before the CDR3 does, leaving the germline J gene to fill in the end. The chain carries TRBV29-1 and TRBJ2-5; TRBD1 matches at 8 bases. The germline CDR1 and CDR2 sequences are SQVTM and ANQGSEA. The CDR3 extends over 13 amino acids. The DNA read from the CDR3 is TGCAGCGTTGCCCCAGGGGGCACAGATACC. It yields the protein CSVAPGGTDT. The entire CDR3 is CSVAPGGTDTQYF.

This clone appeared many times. The CDR3 DNA, read in part, is TGTGCCACCAGCAGAGATGTAGCTAGCGGGCCCACTGGGGAG. Protein product: CATSRDVASGPTGE. The entire CDR3 protein is CATSRDVASGPTGELFF. The chain combines TRBV15 with TRBJ2-2; 8 positions agree with TRBD2. The read ends 3 residues shy of where the CDR3 ends; the end is completed using the germline J gene. This CDR3 region has 17 residues. The germline CDR1 and CDR2 sequences are LNHNV and YYDKDF (reference sequence). V trimming: 0 bases; J trimming: 8 bases; junction bases outside the gene matches: 11.

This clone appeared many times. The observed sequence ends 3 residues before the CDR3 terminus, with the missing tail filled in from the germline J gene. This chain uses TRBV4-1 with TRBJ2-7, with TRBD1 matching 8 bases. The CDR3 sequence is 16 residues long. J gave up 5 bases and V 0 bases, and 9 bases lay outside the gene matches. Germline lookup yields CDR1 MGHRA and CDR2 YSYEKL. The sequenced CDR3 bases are TGCGCCAGCAGCCAAGAGGCGAGACAGGGGATCCACGAG. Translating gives CASSQEARQGIHE. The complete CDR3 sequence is CASSQEARQGIHEQYF.

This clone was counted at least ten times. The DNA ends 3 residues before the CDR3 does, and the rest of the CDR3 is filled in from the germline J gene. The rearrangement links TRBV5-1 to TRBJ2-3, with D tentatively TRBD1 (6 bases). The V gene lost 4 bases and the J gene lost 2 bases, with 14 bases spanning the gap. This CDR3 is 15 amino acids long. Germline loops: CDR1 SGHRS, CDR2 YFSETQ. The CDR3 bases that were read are TGCGCCAGCAGCAAGACAGGTTTCGACACAGATACG. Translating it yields CASSKTGFDTDT. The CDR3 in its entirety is CASSKTGFDTDTQYF.

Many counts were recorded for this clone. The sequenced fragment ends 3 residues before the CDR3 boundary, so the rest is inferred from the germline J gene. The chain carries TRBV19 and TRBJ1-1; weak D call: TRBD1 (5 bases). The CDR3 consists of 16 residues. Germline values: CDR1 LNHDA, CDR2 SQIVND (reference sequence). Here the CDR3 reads CASRGVTSVGLIEAFF. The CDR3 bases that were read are TGTGCCAGTAGAGGGGTTACAAGCGTGGGGCTTATAGAA.

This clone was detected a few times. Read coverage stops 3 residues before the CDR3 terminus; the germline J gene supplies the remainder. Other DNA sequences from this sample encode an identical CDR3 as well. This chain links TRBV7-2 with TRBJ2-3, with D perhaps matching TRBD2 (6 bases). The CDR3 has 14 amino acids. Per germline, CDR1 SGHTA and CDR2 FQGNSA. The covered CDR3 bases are TGTGCCAGCAGCTTAGATCGGGGGTCGAAGACG. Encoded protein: CASSLDRGSKT. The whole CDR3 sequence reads CASSLDRGSKTQYF.

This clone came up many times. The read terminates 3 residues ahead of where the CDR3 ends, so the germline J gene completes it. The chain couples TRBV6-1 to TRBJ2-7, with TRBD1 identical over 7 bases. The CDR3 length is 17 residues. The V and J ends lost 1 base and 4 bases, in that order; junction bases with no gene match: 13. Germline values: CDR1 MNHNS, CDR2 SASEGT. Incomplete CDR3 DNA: TGTGCCAGCAGTGAAGTTCGAGGGGGCGCGGAGCGATACGAG. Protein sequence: CASSEVRGGAERYE. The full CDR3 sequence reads CASSEVRGGAERYEQYF.

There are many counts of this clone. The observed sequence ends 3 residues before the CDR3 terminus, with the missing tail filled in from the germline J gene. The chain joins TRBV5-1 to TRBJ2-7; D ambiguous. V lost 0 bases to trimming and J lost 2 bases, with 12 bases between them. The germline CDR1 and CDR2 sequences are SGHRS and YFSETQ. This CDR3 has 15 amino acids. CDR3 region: CASSLVVGQTYEQYF. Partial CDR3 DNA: TGCGCCAGCAGCTTGGTGGTAGGGCAGACCTACGAG. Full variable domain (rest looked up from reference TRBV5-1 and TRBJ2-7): KAGVTQTPRYLIKTRGQQVTLSCSPISGHRSVSWYQQTPGQGLQFLFEYFSETQRNKGNFPGRFSGRQFSNSRSEMNVSTLELGDSALYLCASSLVVGQTYEQYFGPGTRLTVT.

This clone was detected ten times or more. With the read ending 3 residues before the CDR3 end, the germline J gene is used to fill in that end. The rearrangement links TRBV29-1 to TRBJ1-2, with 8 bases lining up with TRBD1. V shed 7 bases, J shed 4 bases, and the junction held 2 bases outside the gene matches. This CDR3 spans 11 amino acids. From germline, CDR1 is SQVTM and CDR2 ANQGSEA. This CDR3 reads CSADRGYGYTF. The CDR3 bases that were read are TGCAGCGCCGACAGGGGCTATGGC.

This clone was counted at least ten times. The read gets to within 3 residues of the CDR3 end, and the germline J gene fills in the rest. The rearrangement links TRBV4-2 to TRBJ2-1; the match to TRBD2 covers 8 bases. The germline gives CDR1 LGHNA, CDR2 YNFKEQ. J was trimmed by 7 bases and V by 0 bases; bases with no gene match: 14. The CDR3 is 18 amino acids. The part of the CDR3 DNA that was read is TGTGCCAGCAGCCAAGACTTAGTTCGGAGCGGGAGTCGAAATGAG. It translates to CASSQDLVRSGSRNE. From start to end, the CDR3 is CASSQDLVRSGSRNEQFF.

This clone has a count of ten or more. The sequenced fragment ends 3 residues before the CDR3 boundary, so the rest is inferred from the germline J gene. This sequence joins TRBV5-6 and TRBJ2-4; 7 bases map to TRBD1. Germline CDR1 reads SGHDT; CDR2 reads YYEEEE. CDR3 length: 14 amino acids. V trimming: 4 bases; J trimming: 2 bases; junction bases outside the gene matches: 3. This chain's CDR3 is CASSLTGTKNIQYF. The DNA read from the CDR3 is TGTGCCAGCAGCCTGACAGGGACCAAAAACATT.

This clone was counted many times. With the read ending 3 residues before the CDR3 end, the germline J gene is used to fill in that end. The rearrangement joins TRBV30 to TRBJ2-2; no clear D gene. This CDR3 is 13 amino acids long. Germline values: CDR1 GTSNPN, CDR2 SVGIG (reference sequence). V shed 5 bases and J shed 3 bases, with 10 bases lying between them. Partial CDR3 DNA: TGTGCCTGGGGGCTCGGATACACCGGGGAG. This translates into CAWGLGYTGE. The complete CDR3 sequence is CAWGLGYTGELFF.

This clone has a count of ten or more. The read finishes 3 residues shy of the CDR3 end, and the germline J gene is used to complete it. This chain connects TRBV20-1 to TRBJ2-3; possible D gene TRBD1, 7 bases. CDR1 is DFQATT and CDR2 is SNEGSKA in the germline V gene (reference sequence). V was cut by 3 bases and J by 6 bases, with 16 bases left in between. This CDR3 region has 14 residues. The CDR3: CSAREGASRDTQYF. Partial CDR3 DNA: TGCAGTGCTAGGGAGGGGGCTTCAAGGGATACG.

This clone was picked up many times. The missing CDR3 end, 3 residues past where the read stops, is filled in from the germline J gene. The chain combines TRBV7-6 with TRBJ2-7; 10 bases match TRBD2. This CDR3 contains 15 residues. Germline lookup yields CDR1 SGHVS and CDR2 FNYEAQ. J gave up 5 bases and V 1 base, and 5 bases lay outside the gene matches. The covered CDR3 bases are TGTGCCAGCAGCTTAGTTGATAGCGGGAGGAACGAG. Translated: CASSLVDSGRNE. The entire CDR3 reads CASSLVDSGRNEQYF.

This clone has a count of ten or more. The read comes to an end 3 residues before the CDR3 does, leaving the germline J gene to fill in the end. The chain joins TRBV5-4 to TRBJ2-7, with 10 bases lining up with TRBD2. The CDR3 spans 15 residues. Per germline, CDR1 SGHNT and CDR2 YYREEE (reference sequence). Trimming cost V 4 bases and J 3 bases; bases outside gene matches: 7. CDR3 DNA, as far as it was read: TGTGCCAGCAGCAGCCCTAGCGGGAGTGTCTACGAG. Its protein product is CASSSPSGSVYE. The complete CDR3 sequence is CASSSPSGSVYEQYF.

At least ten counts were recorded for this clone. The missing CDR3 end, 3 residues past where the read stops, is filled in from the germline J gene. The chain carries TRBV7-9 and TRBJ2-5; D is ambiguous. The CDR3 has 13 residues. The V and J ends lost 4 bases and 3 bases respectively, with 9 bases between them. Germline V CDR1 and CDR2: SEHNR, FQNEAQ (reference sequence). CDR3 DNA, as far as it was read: TGTGCCAGCAGCTCCCCCCAGGAAGAGACC. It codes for CASSSPQEET. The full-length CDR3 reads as CASSSPQEETQYF.

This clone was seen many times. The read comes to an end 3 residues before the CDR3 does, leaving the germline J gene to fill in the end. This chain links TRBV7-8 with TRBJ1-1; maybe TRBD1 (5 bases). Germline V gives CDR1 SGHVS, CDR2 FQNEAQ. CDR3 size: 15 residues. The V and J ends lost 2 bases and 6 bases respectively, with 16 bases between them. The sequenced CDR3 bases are TGTGCCAGCAGCTTACCTGCAGGGCCTGAGGCTGAA. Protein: CASSLPAGPEAE. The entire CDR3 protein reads CASSLPAGPEAEAFF.

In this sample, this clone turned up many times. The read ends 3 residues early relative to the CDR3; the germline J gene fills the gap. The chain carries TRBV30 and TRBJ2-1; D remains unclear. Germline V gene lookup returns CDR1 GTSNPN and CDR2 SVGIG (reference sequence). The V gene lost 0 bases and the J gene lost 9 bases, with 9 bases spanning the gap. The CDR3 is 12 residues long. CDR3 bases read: TGTGCCTGGAGTGTACAGAACACTGAG. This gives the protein CAWSVQNTE. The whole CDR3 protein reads CAWSVQNTEQFF.

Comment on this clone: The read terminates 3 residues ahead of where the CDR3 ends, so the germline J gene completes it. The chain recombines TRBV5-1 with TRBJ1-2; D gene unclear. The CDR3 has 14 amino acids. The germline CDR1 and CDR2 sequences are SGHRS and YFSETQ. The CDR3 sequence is CASSIDWPALDYTF. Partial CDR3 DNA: TGCGCCAGCAGCATTGACTGGCCAGCGCTTGAC.

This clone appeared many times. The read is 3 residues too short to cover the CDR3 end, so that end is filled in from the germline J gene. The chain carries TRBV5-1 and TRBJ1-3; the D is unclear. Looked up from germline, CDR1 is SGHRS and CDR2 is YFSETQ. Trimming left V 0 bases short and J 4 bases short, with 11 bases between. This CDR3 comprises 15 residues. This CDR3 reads CASSLAEGYGNTIYF. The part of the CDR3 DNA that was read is TGCGCCAGCAGCTTGGCGGAGGGCTACGGAAACACC.